These 25 T cell receptor beta chains came from one sample sequenced in a study of blood T cells in healthy people across ages. Using a J-beta primer mix together with a sample-barcoded 5' primer, a second PCR was run for 7 to 11 cycles. Via MiXCR, TCRdb re-called the 5' RACE reads, giving one row per CDR3 protein. Of 700,000 or so distinct CDR3 sequences listed, 20% to 25% were seen once; the top ten hold 22%. The sequenced material came from blood. These receptors were collected from a man in his 70s in good health.

The genes are TRBV7-8 and TRBJ2-4; D tentatively fits TRBD1 or TRBD2 (5 bases each). CDR1 and CDR2 (germline): SGHVS, FQNEAQ. The CDR3 contains 16 residues. V was clipped by 5 bases and J by 6 bases, with 20 bases between them. CDR3 residues: CASSPQPGTAGNIQYF. CDR3 nucleotides: TGTGCCAGCAGCCCACAACCCGGGACCGCCGGAAACATTCAGTACTTC. Complete variable domain (other parts from reference TRBV7-8 and TRBJ2-4): GAGVSQSPRYKVAKRGQDVALRCDPISGHVSLFWYQQALGQGPEFLTYFQNEAQLDKSGLPSDRFFAERPEGSVSTLKIQRTQQEDSAVYLCASSPQPGTAGNIQYFGAGTRLSVL.

This chain links TRBV28 with TRBJ1-1; TRBD1 matches at 7 bases. The germline V gene has CDR1 MDHEN and CDR2 SYDVKM. The CDR3 runs 15 residues. J gave up 5 bases and V 5 bases, and 11 bases lay outside the gene matches. The CDR3, as DNA: TGTGCCAGCAGTCTATTACAGGGGTTCTGGACTGAAGCTTTCTTT. It specifies CASSLLQGFWTEAFF. The full variable domain, in which reference TRBV28 and TRBJ1-1 provide the parts outside the CDR3, is DVKVTQSSRYLVKRTGEKVFLECVQDMDHENMFWYRQDPGLGLRLIYFSYDVKMKEKGDIPEGYSVSREKKERFSLILESASTNQTSMYLCASSLLQGFWTEAFFGQGTRLTVV.

This clonotype was found a few times. This chain links TRBV28 with TRBJ1-4; D perhaps matches TRBD1 (5 bases). The V and J ends lost 11 bases and 12 bases respectively, with 19 bases between them. The CDR3 spans 12 residues. Germline lookup yields CDR1 MDHEN and CDR2 SYDVKM. The CDR3 is CASGVSSGELFF. DNA of the CDR3: TGTGCCTCGGGGGTCTCTTCGGGGGAACTGTTTTTT.

This clonotype has ten or more counts. A read error may account for a junction end that differs from germline. The chain is built from TRBV5-1 and TRBJ2-3; D is undetermined. Germline loops: CDR1 SGHRS, CDR2 YFSETQ. This CDR3 region has 14 residues. For the CDR3, the DNA is TGTGCCAGCAGCTTAGGAAGAAGCACAGATACGCAGTATTTT. Protein: CASSLGRSTDTQYF.

Only one count was recorded for this clonotype. An end of the junction differs from the germline gene, which may be a read error. The genes are TRBV12-3 or TRBV12-4 and TRBJ2-3; a possible D gene is TRBD2 (6 bases). This CDR3 has 14 residues. CDR3 nucleotide sequence: TGTGTCAGCAGTTTCCGGGGGAGAGCAGATGTGGAGTATTTT. This encodes CVSSFRGRADVEYF.

The V call is TRBV12-3 or TRBV12-4, the J call TRBJ1-2; 9 bases line up with TRBD1. The CDR3 contains 15 residues. Trimming removed 5 bases from V and 6 bases from J; junction bases left unmatched: 10. For the CDR3, the DNA is TGTGCCAGCAGTCCACGGGACAGGGAGGTTGATGGCTACACCTTC. It specifies CASSPRDREVDGYTF.

The chain couples TRBV12-3 or TRBV12-4 to TRBJ2-7; the match to TRBD2 covers 14 bases. The tail of the sequence fits TRBJ2-1 better, so the J call may be wrong. The CDR3 is made up of 17 amino acids. Here the CDR3 reads CASSPGTSGGYDNEQFF. CDR3 sequence (DNA): TGTGCCAGCAGCCCCGGGACTAGCGGGGGCTATGACAATGAGCAGTTCTTC.

The chain joins TRBV7-8 to TRBJ1-1, with a possible D match to TRBD1 (5 bases). The germline V gene has CDR1 SGHVS and CDR2 FQNEAQ. This CDR3 spans 14 amino acids. V was shortened by 2 bases and J by 1 base, with 8 bases between the two germline ends. The CDR3 DNA follows: TGTGCCAGCAGCTTATCGACAGAGAACACTGAAGCTTTCTTT. Translating gives CASSLSTENTEAFF.

This chain uses TRBV12-3 or TRBV12-4 with TRBJ2-1, with 7 positions matching TRBD2. The CDR3 loop spans 15 amino acids. Unmatched junction bases numbered 6, after V lost 2 bases and J lost 5 bases. Written as DNA, the CDR3 is TGTGCCAGCAGTTTAATGAGCGGGATAAACAATGAGCAGTTCTTC. Residues: CASSLMSGINNEQFF.

This clonotype has just one count. V usage is TRBV30 and J usage is TRBJ1-1, with D perhaps matching TRBD1 (6 bases). V shed 3 bases and J shed 5 bases, with 16 bases lying between them. Germline CDR1 and CDR2: GTSNPN and SVGIG (reference sequence). The CDR3 length is 14 residues. This CDR3 is CAWSEGTIWTEAFF. The DNA for the CDR3 is TGTGCCTGGAGCGAGGGGACAATTTGGACTGAAGCTTTCTTT.

The chain has TRBV28 and TRBJ2-5; 13 bases match TRBD2. The V gene's germline CDR1 is MDHEN and CDR2 SYDVKM. The CDR3 runs to 14 residues. The trim removed 5 bases at V and 6 bases at J, leaving 3 bases unmatched. CDR3 coding DNA: TGTGCCAGCAGTGGGGGACTAGCGGGAAAGACCCAGTACTTC. Translation gives CASSGGLAGKTQYF.

The rearrangement uses TRBV10-3 and TRBJ2-3; 10 bases map to TRBD2. Per the germline V gene, CDR1 is ENHRY and CDR2 is SYGVKD. Trimming cost V 8 bases and J 6 bases; bases outside gene matches: 5. This CDR3 comprises 13 residues. As DNA, the CDR3 is TGTGCCATCGCCGGGACTAGCGCTGATACGCAGTATTTT. Translated, it gives CAIAGTSADTQYF.

CDR3: CAWRKTGSGANVLTF. CDR3 coding DNA: TGTGCCTGGAGAAAAACAGGGAGTGGGGCCAACGTCCTGACTTTC. The genes are TRBV30 and TRBJ2-6; weak D call: TRBD1 (6 bases). The CDR3 totals 15 residues. The germline CDR1 and CDR2 sequences are GTSNPN and SVGIG (reference sequence). The ends were cut back, 3 bases at V and 3 bases at J, with 12 bases in the middle.

This clonotype occurred a few times. The chain links TRBV3-1 to TRBJ2-5; D might be TRBD1 (6 bases). Near its end, the DNA agrees better with TRBJ2-7, so the J call may be wrong. The CDR3 spans 15 residues. Looked up from germline, CDR1 is LGHDT and CDR2 is YNNKEL (reference sequence). The CDR3 nucleotides read TGTGCCAGCAGCTTAAAAGGGGGAGTAGCCCACGAGCAGTACTTC. Amino acid sequence: CASSLKGGVAHEQYF.

This chain connects TRBV29-1 to TRBJ2-2, with D perhaps matching TRBD2 (6 bases). CDR3 length: 14 residues. Trimming took off 4 bases at V and 0 bases at J, with 9 bases between the two ends. Germline V CDR1 and CDR2: SQVTM, ANQGSEA. CDR3 nucleotides: TGCAGCGTTGCGGGACTTACGAACACCGGGGAGCTGTTTTTT. It translates to CSVAGLTNTGELFF.

The chain joins TRBV5-1 to TRBJ2-7; 8 bases agree with TRBD2. Trimming at V came to 4 bases and at J to 2 bases, leaving 5 bases not matched to a gene. The CDR3 is 14 amino acids. Germline loops: CDR1 SGHRS, CDR2 YFSETQ. As DNA, the CDR3 is TGCGCCAGCAGCCGGGAGGGGGACACCTACGAGCAGTACTTC. Translating gives CASSREGDTYEQYF.

The chain recombines TRBV7-9 with TRBJ2-3; D is ambiguous. V shed 5 bases and J shed 6 bases, with 12 bases lying between them. This CDR3 is built from 13 residues. Germline-derived CDR1 and CDR2 are SEHNR and FQNEAQ (reference sequence). CDR3 nucleotides: TGTGCCAGCAGCCCTAAGGGTTGGGATACGCAGTATTTT. As protein: CASSPKGWDTQYF.

Only a few counts were recorded for this clonotype. CDR3 DNA sequence: TGCGCCAGCAGCCAGGATAGATTGGGGATGCCCACGACCCAGCATTTT. Protein: CASSQDRLGMPTTQHF. V usage is TRBV4-1 and J usage is TRBJ1-5; D is uncertain. Trimming shortened V by 3 bases and J by 11 bases, and 23 bases separated the two germline ends. The CDR3 is 16 amino acids. Germline CDR1 is MGHRA and CDR2 is YSYEKL.

This clonotype appeared many times. The chain joins TRBV6-5 to TRBJ2-1; D remains unclear. Trimming removed 0 bases from V and 6 bases from J, with 6 bases in between. The germline CDR1 and CDR2 sequences are MNHEY and SVGAGI. The CDR3 is made up of 13 amino acids. The DNA of the CDR3 is TGTGCCAGCAGTTACTCGCCTATCAATGAGCAGTTCTTC. Translation gives CASSYSPINEQFF.

This clonotype has only a few counts. The gene calls are TRBV9 and TRBJ2-7; D tentatively reads TRBD1 or TRBD2 (5 bases each). The CDR3 is 14 residues long. Germline CDR1 is SGDLS and CDR2 is YYNGEE. The V gene lost 2 bases and the J gene lost 6 bases, with 15 bases spanning the gap. As DNA, the CDR3 is TGTGCCAGCAGCGTGGACCCCGGGACGAGCGAGCAGTACTTC. Its protein product is CASSVDPGTSEQYF.

This clonotype was recorded a few times. The genes are TRBV7-9 and TRBJ2-2; TRBD2 aligns across 14 bases. This CDR3 has 17 amino acids. Trimming took 6 bases from V and 7 from J; bases not matched to a gene: 10. The germline CDR1 and CDR2 sequences are SEHNR and FQNEAQ (reference sequence). CDR3 sequence reads: CASSHTGTSGGIGELFF. DNA for the CDR3: TGTGCCAGCAGTCACACCGGGACTAGCGGGGGCATCGGGGAGCTGTTTTTT.

This clonotype has only a few counts. V is TRBV23-1 and J is TRBJ1-4; D ambiguous. TRBV23-1 is given ORF status, its function remaining uncertain. V was shortened by 0 bases and J by 7 bases, with 6 bases between the two germline ends. The CDR3 totals 13 residues. The CDR3 coding sequence is TGCGCCAGCAGTCAATCGCGGGTTGAAAAACTGTTTTTT. Its protein is CASSQSRVEKLFF.

CDR3 bases: TGTGCCATCAGTCCTACAGGGATAGCCAAAAACATTCAGTACTTC. This encodes CAISPTGIAKNIQYF. This sequence joins TRBV10-3 and TRBJ2-4; TRBD1 is a possible D gene (6 bases). The CDR3 runs 15 residues. The germline CDR1 and CDR2 sequences are ENHRY and SYGVKD. V lost 5 bases, J lost 0 bases, and 11 bases lay in between.

This clonotype appeared a few times. The chain joins TRBV6-6 to TRBJ2-1; 11 bases match TRBD1. The end of the DNA is better explained by TRBJ2-7, so the J call may be wrong. The CDR3 has 16 amino acids. CDR1 is MNHNY, CDR2 SVGAGI, per germline (reference sequence). The CDR3 here is CASSPRGDRGNYEQYF. The CDR3 region has the DNA TGTGCCAGCAGTCCTCGGGGGGACAGGGGGAACTACGAGCAGTACTTC.

This chain links TRBV5-5 with TRBJ2-3, with unresolved D. CDR1 and CDR2 (germline): SGHKS, YYEKEE (reference sequence). The ends were cut back, 0 bases at V and 3 bases at J, with 14 bases in the middle. The CDR3 length is 16 residues. Here the CDR3 DNA reads TGTGCCAGCAGCTTGGAACCAGCGATTCCGACAGATACGCAGTATTTT. This codes for CASSLEPAIPTDTQYF.